The clone carrying this T cell receptor beta chain has a count of ten or more. This record belongs to a study of neoadjuvant anti-PD-1 for oral cavity cancer. Study at large: Patients without progression got a fourth dose around day 43.

The assay was immunoSEQ multiplex PCR, and TCRdb's table has in-frame clones only and misses some. In the table there are about 15,000 clones, about 37% of which are singletons. As to time point: after neoadjuvant nivolumab, at surgical resection. Per the germline V gene, CDR1 is MNHEY and CDR2 is SVGAGI. This CDR3 contains 14 residues. Trimming cost V 8 bases and J 4 bases, with 12 bases left between them. This chain uses TRBV6-5 with TRBJ2-6, with no clear D. The sequence derives from a person aged 40-85 years with oral cavity squamous cell carcinoma. The sample in question was tumor tissue, obtained after nivolumab (anti-PD-1) treatment. In DNA form, the CDR3 reads TGTGCCAGCGGAGAGCAAGCGGGGGCCAACGTCCTGACTTTC. Its translation is CASGEQAGANVLTF.